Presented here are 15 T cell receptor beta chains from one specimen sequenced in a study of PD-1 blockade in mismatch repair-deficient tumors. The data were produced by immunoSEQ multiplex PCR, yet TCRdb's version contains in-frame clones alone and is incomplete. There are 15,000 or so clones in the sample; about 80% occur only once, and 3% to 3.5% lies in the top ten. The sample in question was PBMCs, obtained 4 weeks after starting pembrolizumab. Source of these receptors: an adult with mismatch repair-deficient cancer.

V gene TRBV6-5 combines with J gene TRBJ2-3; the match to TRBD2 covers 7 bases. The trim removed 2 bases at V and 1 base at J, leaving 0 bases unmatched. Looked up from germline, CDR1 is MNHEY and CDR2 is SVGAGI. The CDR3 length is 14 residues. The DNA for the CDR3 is TGTGCCAGCAGTTACCTAGCGGGCACAGATACGCAGTATTTT. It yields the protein CASSYLAGTDTQYF.

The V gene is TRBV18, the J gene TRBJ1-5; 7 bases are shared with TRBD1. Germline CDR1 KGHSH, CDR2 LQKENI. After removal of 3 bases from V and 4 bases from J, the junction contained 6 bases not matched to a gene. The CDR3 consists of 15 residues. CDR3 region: CASSPQTGANQPQHF. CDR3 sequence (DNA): TGTGCCAGCTCACCGCAAACAGGGGCTAATCAGCCCCAGCATTTT. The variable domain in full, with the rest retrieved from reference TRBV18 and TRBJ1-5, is NAGVMQNPRHLVRRRGQEARLRCSPMKGHSHVYWYRQLPEEGLKFMVYLQKENIIDESGMPKERFSAEFPKEGPSILRIQQVVRGDSAAYFCASSPQTGANQPQHFGDGTRLSIL.

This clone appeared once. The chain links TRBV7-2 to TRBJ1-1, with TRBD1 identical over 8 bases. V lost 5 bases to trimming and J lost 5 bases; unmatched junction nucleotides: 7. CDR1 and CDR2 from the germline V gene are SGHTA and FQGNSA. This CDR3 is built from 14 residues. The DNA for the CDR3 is TGTGCCAGCAGCCTAACAGGGGGGGGGACTGAAGCTTTCTTT. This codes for CASSLTGGGTEAFF.

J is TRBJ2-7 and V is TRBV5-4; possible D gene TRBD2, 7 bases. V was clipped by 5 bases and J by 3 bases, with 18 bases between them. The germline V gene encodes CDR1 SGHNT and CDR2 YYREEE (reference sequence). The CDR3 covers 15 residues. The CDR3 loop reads CASSQSSGGGYEQYF. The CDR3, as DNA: TGTGCCAGCAGTCAGTCTAGCGGAGGGGGCTACGAGCAGTACTTC.

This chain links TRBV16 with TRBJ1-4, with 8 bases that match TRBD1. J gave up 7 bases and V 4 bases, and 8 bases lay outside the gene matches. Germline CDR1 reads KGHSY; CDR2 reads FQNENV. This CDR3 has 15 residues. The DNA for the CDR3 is TGTGCCAGCAGCCGATACGCGACAGGGGCTGAAAAACTGTTTTTT. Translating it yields CASSRYATGAEKLFF.

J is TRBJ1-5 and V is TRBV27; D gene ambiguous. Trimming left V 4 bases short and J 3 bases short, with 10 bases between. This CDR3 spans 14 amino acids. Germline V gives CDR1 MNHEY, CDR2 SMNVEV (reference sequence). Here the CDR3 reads CASSSPGNNQPQHF. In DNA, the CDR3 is TGTGCCAGCAGTTCCCCGGGGAACAATCAGCCCCAGCATTTT.

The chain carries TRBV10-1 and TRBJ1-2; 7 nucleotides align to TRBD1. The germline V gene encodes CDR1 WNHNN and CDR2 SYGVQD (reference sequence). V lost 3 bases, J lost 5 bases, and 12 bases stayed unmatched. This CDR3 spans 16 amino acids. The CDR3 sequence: CASSDRRDRGGYGYTF. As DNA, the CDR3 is TGCGCCAGCAGTGACCGAAGGGACAGAGGGGGATATGGCTACACCTTC.

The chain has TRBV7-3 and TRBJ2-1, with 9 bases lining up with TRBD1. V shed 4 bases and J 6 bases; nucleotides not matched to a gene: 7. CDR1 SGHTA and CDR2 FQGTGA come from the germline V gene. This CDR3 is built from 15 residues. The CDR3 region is CASSSGQGWGNEQFF. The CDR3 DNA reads TGTGCCAGCAGCTCGGGACAGGGCTGGGGCAATGAGCAGTTCTTC.

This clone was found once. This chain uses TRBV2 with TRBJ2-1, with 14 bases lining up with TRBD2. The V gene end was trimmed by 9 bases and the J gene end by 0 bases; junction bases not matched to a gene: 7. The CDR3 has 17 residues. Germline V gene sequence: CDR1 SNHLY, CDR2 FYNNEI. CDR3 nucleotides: TGTGCCAGTCAGGGACTAGCGGGAGACAGCTCCTACAATGAGCAGTTCTTC. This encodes CASQGLAGDSSYNEQFF. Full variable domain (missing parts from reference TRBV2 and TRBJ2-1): EPEVTQTPSHQVTQMGQEVILRCVPISNHLYFYWYRQILGQKVEFLVSFYNNEISEKSEIFDDQFSVERPDGSNFTLKIRSTKLEDSAMYFCASQGLAGDSSYNEQFFGPGTRLTVL.

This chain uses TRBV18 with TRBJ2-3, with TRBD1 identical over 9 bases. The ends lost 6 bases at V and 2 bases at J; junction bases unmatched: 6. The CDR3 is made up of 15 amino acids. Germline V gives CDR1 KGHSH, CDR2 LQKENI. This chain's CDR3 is CASSPRTGVTDTQYF. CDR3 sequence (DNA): TGTGCCAGCTCCCCGAGGACAGGGGTCACAGATACGCAGTATTTT.

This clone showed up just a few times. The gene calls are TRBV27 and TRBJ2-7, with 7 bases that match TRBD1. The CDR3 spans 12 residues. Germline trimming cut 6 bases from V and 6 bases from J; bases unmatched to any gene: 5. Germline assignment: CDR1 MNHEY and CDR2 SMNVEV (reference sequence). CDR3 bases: TGTGCCAGCAGCGACAGGGTTGGCGAGCAGTACTTC. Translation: CASSDRVGEQYF.

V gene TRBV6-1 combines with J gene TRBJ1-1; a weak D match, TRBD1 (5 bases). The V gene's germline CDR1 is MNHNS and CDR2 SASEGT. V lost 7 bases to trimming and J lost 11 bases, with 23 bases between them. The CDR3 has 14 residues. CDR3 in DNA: TGTGCCAGCACCCTATGGGGCGTATCTTGGGTTGCTTTCTTT. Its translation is CASTLWGVSWVAFF.

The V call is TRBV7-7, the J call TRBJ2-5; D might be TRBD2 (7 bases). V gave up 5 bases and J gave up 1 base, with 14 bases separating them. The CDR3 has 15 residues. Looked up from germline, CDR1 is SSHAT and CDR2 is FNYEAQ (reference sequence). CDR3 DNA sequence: TGTGCCAGCAGCCCAGGGGACTACCCCCAAGAGACCCAGTACTTC. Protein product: CASSPGDYPQETQYF.

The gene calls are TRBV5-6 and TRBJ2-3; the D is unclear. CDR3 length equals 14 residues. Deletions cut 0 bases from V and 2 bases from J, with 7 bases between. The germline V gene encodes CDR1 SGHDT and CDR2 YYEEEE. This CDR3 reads CASSLVANTDTQYF. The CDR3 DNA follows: TGTGCCAGCAGCTTGGTAGCTAACACAGATACGCAGTATTTT.

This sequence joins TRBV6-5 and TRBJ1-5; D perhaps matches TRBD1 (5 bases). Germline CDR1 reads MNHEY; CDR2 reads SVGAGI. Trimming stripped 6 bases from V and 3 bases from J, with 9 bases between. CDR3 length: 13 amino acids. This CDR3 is CASSGGVNQPQHF. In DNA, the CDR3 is TGTGCCAGCAGCGGAGGGGTCAATCAGCCCCAGCATTTT.